This passage covers 30 T cell receptor beta chains from one sample sequenced in a study of regulatory T cells in long-lasting Graves disease. TCR beta libraries were built with iRepertoire HTBI primers and Arm-PCR of CDR3 regions. MiXCR, run by TCRdb on the multiplex PCR reads, gives a single entry per CDR3 protein. Of approximately 540,000 distinct CDR3 sequences in the sample, around 13% are singletons; the top ten hold roughly 9.3%. Regarding time point: newly diagnosed GD, antithyroid drugs for less than 3 months. The TCR library was made from RNA extracted from PBMCs. These data also featured in a second study, about T cells in Graves' hyperthyroidism and ophthalmopathy.

Specimen: peripheral blood mononuclear cells (PBMCs), collected at new diagnosis, from a patient treated with antithyroid drugs. The receptor source for this set is a woman under 40 with Graves disease.

This clonotype showed up many times. CDR3 bases: TGTGCCAGCAGCTTATACCCGACGAGCACAGATACGCAGTATTTT. This sequence encodes CASSLYPTSTDTQYF. The chain couples TRBV11-2 to TRBJ2-3, with no clear D. Trimming shortened V by 2 bases and J by 0 bases, and 9 bases separated the two germline ends. From germline, CDR1 is SGHAT and CDR2 FQNNGV. The CDR3 contains 15 residues.

This clonotype was detected ten times or more. The gene calls are TRBV7-2 and TRBJ2-1; possible D gene TRBD1, 5 bases. Germline CDR1 reads SGHTA; CDR2 reads FQGNSA. The CDR3 has 15 residues. The V end lost 4 bases, the J end lost 2 bases, and 12 bases lay between the germline ends. The CDR3 is CASSSRAQTYNEQFF. The CDR3 DNA reads TGTGCCAGCAGCTCCAGGGCCCAGACCTACAATGAGCAGTTCTTC.

The table lists this clonotype with many counts. The V gene is TRBV7-6, the J gene TRBJ2-6; D not certain. CDR1 and CDR2 from the germline V gene are SGHVS and FNYEAQ. V gave up 3 bases and J gave up 0 bases, with 9 bases separating them. The CDR3 is 16 residues long. CDR3 amino acids: CASSFLAGSGANVLTF. The DNA for the CDR3 is TGTGCCAGCAGCTTTTTAGCAGGCTCTGGGGCCAACGTCCTGACTTTC.

Many counts were recorded for this clonotype. V is TRBV20-1 and J is TRBJ1-2; D might be TRBD1 (6 bases). The CDR3 spans 12 residues. From germline, CDR1 is DFQATT and CDR2 SNEGSKA (reference sequence). V lost 6 bases and J lost 1, with 9 bases in between. Here the CDR3 reads CSARTDNYGYTF. The CDR3 nucleotides read TGCAGTGCCAGGACAGATAACTATGGCTACACCTTC.

Notes on this clonotype: A much larger clonotype is one base distant, so this may be a read error. The chain recombines TRBV5-1 with TRBJ1-5; D is ambiguous. Germline lookup yields CDR1 SGHRS and CDR2 YFSETQ. The CDR3 spans 15 residues. CDR3 region: CASSPGVGKNQPQRF. In DNA, the CDR3 is TGCGCCAGCAGCCCTGGGGTCGGGAAAAATCAGCCCCAGCGTTTT.

This clonotype has at least ten counts. The chain employs TRBV12-3 or TRBV12-4 and TRBJ2-1; TRBD1 might be the D (5 bases). The CDR3 is 16 amino acids. V lost 5 bases, J lost 0 bases, and 14 bases lay in between. CDR3 residues: CASSGVQASSYNEQFF. CDR3 sequence (DNA): TGTGCCAGCAGTGGGGTACAGGCGAGCTCCTACAATGAGCAGTTCTTC.

This clonotype has a count of ten or more. The chain links TRBV3-1 to TRBJ2-1; 9 bases map to TRBD1. V shed 0 bases, J shed 4 bases, and the junction held 7 bases outside the gene matches. CDR3 length equals 17 residues. Germline-derived CDR1 and CDR2 are LGHDT and YNNKEL (reference sequence). The CDR3 protein is CASSQEGTGGAYNEQFF. CDR3 coding DNA: TGTGCCAGCAGCCAAGAAGGAACAGGGGGCGCATACAATGAGCAGTTCTTC.

This clonotype was counted many times. This chain joins TRBV20-1 and TRBJ1-6; 7 nucleotides agree with TRBD1. Germline V CDR1 and CDR2: DFQATT, SNEGSKA (reference sequence). V lost 2 bases, J lost 5 bases, and 3 bases stayed unmatched. The CDR3 sequence is 14 residues long. The CDR3 here is CSARRDSNNSPLHF. In DNA, the CDR3 is TGCAGTGCTAGAAGGGACAGCAATAATTCACCCCTCCACTTT.

Many counts were recorded for this clonotype. The junction differs from germline at one of its ends, possibly a read error. The chain links TRBV28 to TRBJ1-2; 7 bases match TRBD1. The germline V gene encodes CDR1 MDHEN and CDR2 SYDVKM. The CDR3 is 15 amino acids. CDR3 sequence (DNA): TGTGCCAACAGTTTCGGGAGGACAGGTTCCAATGGCTACACCTTC. Translating it yields CANSFGRTGSNGYTF.

As regards this clonotype: Possible read error: a much larger clone is one base away. The chain has TRBV5-6 and TRBJ2-3; 15 nucleotides agree with TRBD2. CDR1 and CDR2 (germline): SGHDT, YYEEEE. The CDR3 is made up of 20 amino acids. The CDR3 coding sequence is TGTGCCAGCAGCCAAGACCTTGGACTAGCGGGAGGGCCTAGCACAGATGCGCAGTATTTT. Residues: CASSQDLGLAGGPSTDAQYF.

This clonotype was found a few times. V gene TRBV13 combines with J gene TRBJ2-7, with D maybe TRBD1 (6 bases). V shed 5 bases and J shed 2 bases, with 19 bases lying between them. Germline V gene data show CDR1 as PRHDT and CDR2 as FYEKMQ (reference sequence). There are 16 residues in the CDR3. The CDR3, as DNA: TGTGCCAGCAGCCCCGCCCCATTTGGGGGCGCCTACGAGCAGTACTTC. Amino acid sequence: CASSPAPFGGAYEQYF.

This clonotype came up many times. V is TRBV6-1 and J is TRBJ2-2, with a possible D match to TRBD1 (6 bases). This CDR3 has 12 amino acids. In germline, CDR1 is MNHNS, CDR2 SASEGT. V lost 6 bases and J lost 8, with 10 bases in between. CDR3 region: CASRSGAGELFF. DNA of the CDR3: TGTGCCAGCAGGTCAGGGGCAGGGGAGCTGTTTTTT.

CDR3: CASRSAGIITDTQYF. The CDR3 DNA follows: TGTGCCAGCAGATCGGCGGGTATAATCACAGATACGCAGTATTTT. The chain employs TRBV7-2 and TRBJ2-3, with D tentatively TRBD2 (5 bases). The germline V and J ends were trimmed by 6 bases and 2 bases, with 15 bases remaining between them. Germline V gene lookup returns CDR1 SGHTA and CDR2 FQGNSA. This CDR3 contains 15 residues.

In its sample, this clonotype was seen a few times. A much more abundant neighbour one base away suggests this may be a read error. The chain is built from TRBV2 and TRBJ2-1, with TRBD1 matching 7 bases. TRBJ2-5 explains the end of the DNA better; the J call may be wrong. Germline CDR1 and CDR2: SNHLY and FYNNEI. The CDR3 sequence is 15 residues long. The CDR3 sequence is CASSRDRRRQETQYF. The CDR3, as DNA: TGTGCCAGCAGTCGGGACAGACGCCGACAAGAGACCCAGTACTTC.

This clonotype was counted a few times. This sequence joins TRBV6-1 and TRBJ1-2, with D tentatively TRBD1 (5 bases). Looked up from germline, CDR1 is MNHNS and CDR2 is SASEGT. The V and J ends lost 8 bases and 4 bases respectively, with 8 bases between them. The CDR3 is 11 residues long. This CDR3 is CASGAGYGYTF. The CDR3 DNA follows: TGTGCCAGCGGGGCGGGCTATGGCTACACCTTC.

This clonotype has at least ten counts. The chain joins TRBV9 to TRBJ2-7, with 7 bases identical to TRBD1. J lost 5 bases, V lost 4 bases, and 15 bases had no gene match. The CDR3 contains 16 residues. The V gene's germline CDR1 is SGDLS and CDR2 YYNGEE. The chain's CDR3 is CASSFRGTAIENEQYF. The CDR3, as DNA: TGTGCCAGCAGCTTCAGGGGGACGGCAATCGAAAACGAGCAGTACTTC.

This clonotype was counted ten times or more. The rearrangement links TRBV11-2 to TRBJ2-3, with no clear D. Germline loops: CDR1 SGHAT, CDR2 FQNNGV. Trimming pared 6 bases from V and 1 base from J, leaving 17 bases between. This CDR3 has 16 residues. Here the CDR3 DNA reads TGTGCCAGCAGGGGCGCAGAGTGGCCCCGCACAGATACGCAGTATTTT. Residues: CASRGAEWPRTDTQYF.

At least ten counts were recorded for this clonotype. CDR3 residues: CASSQDPGQGDSSRTDTQYF. The CDR3 coding sequence is TGCGCCAGCAGCCAAGATCCGGGACAGGGTGATTCGTCTCGCACAGATACGCAGTATTTT. The genes are TRBV4-3 and TRBJ2-3; 9 nucleotides agree with TRBD1. Trimming took 0 bases from V and 1 from J; bases not matched to a gene: 14. This CDR3 has 20 amino acids. Per the germline V gene, CDR1 is LGHNA and CDR2 is YSLEER.

This clonotype has a count of ten or more. The J gene is TRBJ2-2, the V gene TRBV12-3 or TRBV12-4; 7 bases align to TRBD2. V lost 2 bases and J lost 6; bases outside the gene matches: 6. This CDR3 comprises 15 residues. CDR3 protein: CASSLLSGMAGELFF. DNA of the CDR3: TGTGCCAGCAGTTTACTGAGCGGGATGGCCGGGGAGCTGTTTTTT.

Many counts were recorded for this clonotype. V usage is TRBV12-3 or TRBV12-4 and J usage is TRBJ1-6, with D possibly TRBD1 on 5 matching bases. This CDR3 spans 15 amino acids. Trimming took off 1 base at V and 10 bases at J, with 14 bases between the two ends. The CDR3 is CASSLEAGLRSPLHF. The CDR3 DNA is TGTGCCAGCAGTTTAGAGGCAGGGCTACGGTCACCCCTCCACTTT.

This clonotype was recorded many times. The chain uses TRBV3-1 and TRBJ1-2; D call uncertain. CDR3 length equals 11 residues. V lost 0 bases and J 8 bases, leaving 4 bases between the germline ends. CDR1 is LGHDT and CDR2 is YNNKEL in the germline V gene (reference sequence). The CDR3 loop reads CASSQDAGYTF. The CDR3 nucleotides are TGTGCCAGCAGCCAAGATGCCGGCTACACCTTC. The full variable domain, rest sourced from reference TRBV3-1 and TRBJ1-2, is DTAVSQTPKYLVTQMGNDKSIKCEQNLGHDTMYWYKQDSKKFLKIMFSYNNKELIINETVPNRFSPKSPDKAHLNLHINSLELGDSAVYFCASSQDAGYTFGSGTRLTVV.

CDR3 sequence (DNA): TGCAGCGCCGGGGGGGGCTCTGGAAACACCATATATTTT. This encodes CSAGGGSGNTIYF. The V gene is TRBV29-1, the J gene TRBJ1-3, with D possibly TRBD1 on 5 matching bases. Trimming left V 7 bases short and J 0 bases short, with 10 bases between. The CDR3 is made up of 13 amino acids. CDR1 SQVTM and CDR2 ANQGSEA come from the germline V gene.

Only a few counts were recorded for this clonotype. The chain uses TRBV5-6 and TRBJ1-1; a weak D match, TRBD1 (5 bases). The CDR3 is 17 residues long. CDR1 and CDR2 from the germline V gene are SGHDT and YYEEEE. V dropped 1 base and J dropped 3 bases, with 19 bases sitting between them. CDR3 DNA: TGTGCCAGCAGCTTGTTCCCAGCGGGGCGAGGGGACACTGAAGCTTTCTTT. Translating it yields CASSLFPAGRGDTEAFF. The whole variable domain, filled in from reference TRBV5-6 and TRBJ1-1, reads DAGVTQSPTHLIKTRGQQVTLRCSPKSGHDTVSWYQQALGQGPQFIFQYYEEEERQRGNFPDRFSGHQFPNYSSELNVNALLLGDSALYLCASSLFPAGRGDTEAFFGQGTRLTVV.

The gene calls are TRBV6-5 and TRBJ2-1, with 7 bases that match TRBD2. V shed 0 bases, J shed 5 bases, and the junction held 10 bases outside the gene matches. Germline V gene data show CDR1 as MNHEY and CDR2 as SVGAGI. This CDR3 spans 17 amino acids. CDR3 region: CASSYSSLATYHNEQFF. Written as DNA, the CDR3 is TGTGCCAGCAGTTACTCCTCACTAGCGACCTATCACAATGAGCAGTTCTTC.

For this clonotype: A junction end diverges from the germline sequence, so it may reflect a read error. The genes are TRBV7-3 and TRBJ2-3, with D possibly TRBD1 on 6 matching bases. There are 14 residues in the CDR3. The V gene's germline CDR1 is SGHTA and CDR2 FQGTGA. The DNA of the CDR3 is TGTGCCAGCAACTTAGGGGGAGTAAGCGGTACGCAGTATTTT. Residues: CASNLGGVSGTQYF.

This clonotype was observed at least ten times. The chain employs TRBV18 and TRBJ1-1; D might be TRBD1 (6 bases). Trimming left V 0 bases short and J 4 bases short, with 18 bases between. CDR1 is KGHSH, CDR2 LQKENI, per germline. CDR3 length: 17 amino acids. CDR3 region: CASSPPYTGRVVTEAFF. In nucleotides, the CDR3 is TGTGCCAGCTCACCACCGTACACAGGGAGGGTGGTCACTGAAGCTTTCTTT. The variable domain in full, completed from reference TRBV18 and TRBJ1-1, reads NAGVMQNPRHLVRRRGQEARLRCSPMKGHSHVYWYRQLPEEGLKFMVYLQKENIIDESGMPKERFSAEFPKEGPSILRIQQVVRGDSAAYFCASSPPYTGRVVTEAFFGQGTRLTVV.

This clonotype was counted a few times. The genes are TRBV6-2 or TRBV6-3 and TRBJ2-3; D gene ambiguous. The germline CDR1 and CDR2 sequences are MNHEY and SVGEGT. The CDR3 sequence is 15 residues long. Deletions cut 5 bases from V and 0 bases from J, with 12 bases between. The CDR3 nucleotides read TGTGCCAGCAGTCCCCTCCCACCTAGCACAGATACGCAGTATTTT. This translates into CASSPLPPSTDTQYF.

This clonotype was counted many times. V usage is TRBV3-1 and J usage is TRBJ2-1; 7 bases match TRBD2. J was trimmed by 0 bases and V by 3 bases; bases with no gene match: 8. CDR1 LGHDT and CDR2 YNNKEL come from the germline V gene (reference sequence). The CDR3 runs to 17 residues. CDR3 DNA sequence: TGTGCCAGCAGCCACCTCCCCGGGGGGAGCTCCTACAATGAGCAGTTCTTC. Translated: CASSHLPGGSSYNEQFF.

This clonotype was detected many times. V usage is TRBV6-1 and J usage is TRBJ2-1; no clear D gene. V dropped 6 bases and J dropped 0 bases, with 6 bases sitting between them. The CDR3 is 13 residues long. CDR1 and CDR2 (germline): MNHNS, SASEGT. The CDR3 bases are TGTGCCAGCAGGCCTTACTCCTACAATGAGCAGTTCTTC. Its translation: CASRPYSYNEQFF.

The chain links TRBV27 to TRBJ1-2; tentative D call: TRBD1 (6 bases). V lost 4 bases and J 1 base, leaving 13 bases between the germline ends. The CDR3 length is 15 residues. Per germline, CDR1 MNHEY and CDR2 SMNVEV (reference sequence). For the CDR3, the DNA is TGTGCCAGCAGTTACGACAGGAACAATAACTATGGCTACACCTTC. This encodes CASSYDRNNNYGYTF.